The clone carrying this TCR beta chain appeared once. The data are from a study of cytomegalovirus exposure and HLA in healthy donors. The PCR ran on 60 Vbeta and 13 Jbeta primers. Assay: immunoSEQ multiplex PCR; the TCRdb copy retains only in-frame clones and omits some. This repertoire shows 120,000 or so clones, over 60% found once; its top ten account for around 3.5%. V was clipped by 5 bases and J by 9 bases, with 20 bases between them. Germline V gives CDR1 SGHNT, CDR2 YENEEA. This CDR3 is built from 15 residues. The chain has TRBV11-3 and TRBJ2-1, with D possibly TRBD2 on 5 matching bases. The TCR originated in a human donor in good health. Sequencing input: PBMCs. The CDR3 loop is CASSLRGRSRGEQFF. DNA of the CDR3: TGTGCCAGCAGCCTCAGAGGTCGCTCCCGGGGTGAGCAGTTCTTC.